This T cell receptor (beta chain) was retrieved from a study of T cells after yellow fever vaccination. The CDR3 extends over 16 amino acids. The trim removed 7 bases at V and 5 bases at J, leaving 12 bases unmatched. TCRdb reprocessed the 5' RACE reads with MiXCR, giving one entry per CDR3 protein. The sample has around 250,000 distinct CDR3 sequences, 6.9% seen once. There are many counts of this clonotype. This specimen was CD4+ T cells sorted from PBMCs, taken 15 days after the yellow fever booster vaccination. The rearrangement uses TRBV12-3 or TRBV12-4 and TRBJ2-2, with 8 bases identical to TRBD2. This receptor was obtained from a man younger than 40 who received the YFV17D yellow fever vaccine. The CDR3 nucleotides are TGTGCCAGCACCTGGTCGGGCAGCGGGAGAACCGGGGAGCTGTTTTTT. This encodes CASTWSGSGRTGELFF.